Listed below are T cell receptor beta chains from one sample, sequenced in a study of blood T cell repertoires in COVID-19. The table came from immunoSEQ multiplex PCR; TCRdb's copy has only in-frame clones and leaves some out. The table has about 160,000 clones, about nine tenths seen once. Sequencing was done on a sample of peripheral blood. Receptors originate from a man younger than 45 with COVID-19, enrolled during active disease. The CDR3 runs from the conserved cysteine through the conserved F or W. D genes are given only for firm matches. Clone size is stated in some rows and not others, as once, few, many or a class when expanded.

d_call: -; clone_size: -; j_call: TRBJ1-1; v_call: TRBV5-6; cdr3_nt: TGTGCCAGCAGCTTATCGGGACACATGAACACTGAAGCTTTCTTT; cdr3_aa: CASSLSGHMNTEAFF
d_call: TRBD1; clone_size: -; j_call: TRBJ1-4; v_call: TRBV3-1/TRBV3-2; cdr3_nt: TGTGCCAGCAGCCCTACAGGGGCAACTAATGAAAAACTGTTTTTT; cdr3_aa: CASSPTGATNEKLFF
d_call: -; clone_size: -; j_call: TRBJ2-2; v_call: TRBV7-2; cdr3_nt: TGTGCCAGCAGCTTAGCGCCGCGGGGTAGAAGTGACACCGGGGAGCTGTTTTTT; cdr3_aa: CASSLAPRGRSDTGELFF
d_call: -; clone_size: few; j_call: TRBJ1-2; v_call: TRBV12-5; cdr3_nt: TGTGCTAGTGCCCCCTTCCTGAACACGGGATCTAACTATGGCTACACCTTC; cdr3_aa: CASAPFLNTGSNYGYTF
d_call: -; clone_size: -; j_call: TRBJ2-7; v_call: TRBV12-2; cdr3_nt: TGTGCAAGTCGCTTAGCGCTAGCGGGGGTAACCGTCTCCTACGAGCAGTACTTC; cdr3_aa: CASRLALAGVTVSYEQYF
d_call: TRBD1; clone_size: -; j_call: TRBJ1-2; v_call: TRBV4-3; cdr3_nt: TGCGCCAGCAGCCAAGTTTGGCGGACAGGGGGCAGAGCTAACTATGGCTACACCTTC; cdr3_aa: CASSQVWRTGGRANYGYTF
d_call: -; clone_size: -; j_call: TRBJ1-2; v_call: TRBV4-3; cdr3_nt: TGCGCCAGCAGCCAAGAGTCCGGACAAAATAACTATGGCTACACCTTC; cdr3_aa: CASSQESGQNNYGYTF
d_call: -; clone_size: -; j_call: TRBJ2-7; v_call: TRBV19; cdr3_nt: TGTGCCAGTAGTATCAGGGCGGCCCGCAACGAGCAGTACTTC; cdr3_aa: CASSIRAARNEQYF
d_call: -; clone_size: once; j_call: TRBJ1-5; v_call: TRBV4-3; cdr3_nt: TGCGCCAGCAGCCGAGAAACCCGGGAGCCCCAGCATTTT; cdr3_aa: CASSRETREPQHF
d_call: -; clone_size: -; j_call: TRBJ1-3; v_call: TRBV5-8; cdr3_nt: TGTGCCAGCAGCTTCGGGTTCAGCTCTGGAAACACCATATATTTT; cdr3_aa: CASSFGFSSGNTIYF
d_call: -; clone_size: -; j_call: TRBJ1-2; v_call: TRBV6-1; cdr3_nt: TGTGCCAGCAGTGAAGGGATAGGGGGTCTCTATGGCTACACCTTC; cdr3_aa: CASSEGIGGLYGYTF
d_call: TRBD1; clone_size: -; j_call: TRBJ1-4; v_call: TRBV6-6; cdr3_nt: TGTGCCAGCAGCCGGGACAGTGAAAAACTGTTTTTT; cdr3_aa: CASSRDSEKLFF
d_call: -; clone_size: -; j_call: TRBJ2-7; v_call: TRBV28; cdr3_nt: TGTGCCAGCAGTTTTCTAGTCGGGGAGCGGAGCGAGCAGTACTTC; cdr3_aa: CASSFLVGERSEQYF
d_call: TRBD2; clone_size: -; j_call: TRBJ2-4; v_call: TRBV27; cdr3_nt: TGTGCCAGCAGATACAGGACTAGCGAGTTCATTCAGTACTTC; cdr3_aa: CASRYRTSEFIQYF
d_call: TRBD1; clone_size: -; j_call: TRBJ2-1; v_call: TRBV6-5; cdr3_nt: TGTGCCAGCAGTTCGGGACAGGGAAACAATGAGCAGTTCTTC; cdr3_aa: CASSSGQGNNEQFF
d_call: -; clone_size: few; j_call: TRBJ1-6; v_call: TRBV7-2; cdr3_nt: TGTGCCAGCGACCCCTGGGGACAACGGAATTCACCCCTCCACTTT; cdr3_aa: CASDPWGQRNSPLHF
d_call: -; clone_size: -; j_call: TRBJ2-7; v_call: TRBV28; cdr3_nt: TGTGCCAGCAGCTCTATCAACCCAGGGGTCGAGCAGTACTTC; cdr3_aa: CASSSINPGVEQYF
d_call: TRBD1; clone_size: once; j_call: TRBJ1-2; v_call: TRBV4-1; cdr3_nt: TGCGCCAGCAGCCACGACCTCCTCACAGGGGCAAGCTATGGCTACACCTTC; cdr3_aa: CASSHDLLTGASYGYTF
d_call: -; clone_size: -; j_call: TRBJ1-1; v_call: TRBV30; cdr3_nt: TGTGCCTGGAAGAACAGTTCCCCGTACACTGAAGCTTTCTTT; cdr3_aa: CAWKNSSPYTEAFF
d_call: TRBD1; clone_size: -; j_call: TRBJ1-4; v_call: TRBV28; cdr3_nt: TGTGCCAGCAGTTTCCGACAGGGCGCGGGGGAAAAACTGTTTTTT; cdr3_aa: CASSFRQGAGEKLFF
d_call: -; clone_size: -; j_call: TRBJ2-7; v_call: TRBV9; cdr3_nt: TGTGCCAGCAGCCCACCGGGTAAGGCTACGGTTGAGCAGTACTTC; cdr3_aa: CASSPPGKATVEQYF
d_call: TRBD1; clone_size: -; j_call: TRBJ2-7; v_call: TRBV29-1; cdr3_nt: TGCAGCGTTGAACAGGACAGGGGGAACCTAACCTACGAGCAGTACTTC; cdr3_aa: CSVEQDRGNLTYEQYF
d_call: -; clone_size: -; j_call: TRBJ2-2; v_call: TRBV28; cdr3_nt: TGTGCCAGCAGTTTCCGCGGCCAGACGGCCGGGGAGCTGTTTTTT; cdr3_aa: CASSFRGQTAGELFF
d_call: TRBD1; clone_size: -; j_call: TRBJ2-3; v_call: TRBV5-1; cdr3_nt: TGCGCCAGCAGCTTGGGCGGGACAGGGAAGTGGACAGATACGCAGTATTTT; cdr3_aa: CASSLGGTGKWTDTQYF
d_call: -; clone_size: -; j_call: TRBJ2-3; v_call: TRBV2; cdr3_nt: TGTGCCAGCAGTAAGGGGGGGAGCACAGATACGCAGTATTTT; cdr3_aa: CASSKGGSTDTQYF
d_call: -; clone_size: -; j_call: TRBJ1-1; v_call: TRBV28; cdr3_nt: TGTGCCAGCAGTTTAGCCCAGGTCAACACTGAAGCTTTCTTT; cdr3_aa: CASSLAQVNTEAFF
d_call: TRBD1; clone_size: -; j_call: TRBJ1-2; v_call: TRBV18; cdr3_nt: TGTGCCAGCTCACAAATTCTGACAGGGGATCATGGCTACACCTTC; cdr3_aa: CASSQILTGDHGYTF
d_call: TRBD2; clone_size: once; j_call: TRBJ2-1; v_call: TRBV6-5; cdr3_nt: TGTGCCAGCAGTTACTCGAAATGGACTAGATACAATGAGCAGTTCTTC; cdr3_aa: CASSYSKWTRYNEQFF
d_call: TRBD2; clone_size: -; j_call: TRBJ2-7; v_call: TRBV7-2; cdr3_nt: TGTGCCAGCAGCTTACTATTTCCGGGACTAGCGGCCTCATACGAGCAGTACTTC; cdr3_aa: CASSLLFPGLAASYEQYF
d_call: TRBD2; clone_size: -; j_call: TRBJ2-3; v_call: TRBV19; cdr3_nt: TGTGCCAGTAGTACGGGACTAGCGGTTAGCACAGATACGCAGTATTTT; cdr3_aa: CASSTGLAVSTDTQYF
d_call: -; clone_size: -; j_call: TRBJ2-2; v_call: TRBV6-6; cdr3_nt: TGTGCCAGCAGTCCATTGAACACCGGGGAGCTGTTTTTT; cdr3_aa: CASSPLNTGELFF
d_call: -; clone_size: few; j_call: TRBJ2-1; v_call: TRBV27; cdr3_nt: TGTGCCACCGGAGTGGAGCCCTACAATGAGCAGTTCTTC; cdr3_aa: CATGVEPYNEQFF
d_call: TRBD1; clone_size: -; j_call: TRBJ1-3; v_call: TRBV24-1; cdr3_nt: TGTGCCACCAGTGACGCTAAACAGGGGGCTGGAAACACCATATATTTT; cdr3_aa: CATSDAKQGAGNTIYF
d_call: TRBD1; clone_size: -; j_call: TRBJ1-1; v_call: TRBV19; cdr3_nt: TGTGCCAGTATTTGGACAGGGGGCTACACTGAAGCTTTCTTT; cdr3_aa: CASIWTGGYTEAFF
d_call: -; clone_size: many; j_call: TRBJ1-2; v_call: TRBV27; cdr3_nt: TGTGCCAGCAGTTTTGACACCTCCGTAAATGGCTACACCTTC; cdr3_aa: CASSFDTSVNGYTF
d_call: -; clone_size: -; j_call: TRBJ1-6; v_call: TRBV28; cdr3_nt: TGTGCCAGCAGCCCCTCGACAGGAACTTATAATTCACCCCTCCACTTT; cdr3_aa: CASSPSTGTYNSPLHF
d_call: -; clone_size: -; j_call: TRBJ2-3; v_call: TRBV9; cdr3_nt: TGTGCCAGCAGCGTAGGAGGCGAGGGAGCGCAGTATTTT; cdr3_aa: CASSVGGEGAQYF
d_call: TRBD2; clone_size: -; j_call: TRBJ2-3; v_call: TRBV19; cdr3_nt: TGTGCCAGTAGTATTGGGGCTAGCGGGGGGGCCGGGACAGATACGCAGTATTTT; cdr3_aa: CASSIGASGGAGTDTQYF
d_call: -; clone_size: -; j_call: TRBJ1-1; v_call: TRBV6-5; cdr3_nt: TGTGCCAGCAAAACGGGGAGAAACACTGAAGCTTTCTTT; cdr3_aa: CASKTGRNTEAFF
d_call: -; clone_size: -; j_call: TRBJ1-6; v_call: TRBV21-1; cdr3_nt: TGTGCCAGCAGCAAAGCCGGCAGGGGGCAATATAATTCACCCCTCCACTTT; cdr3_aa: CASSKAGRGQYNSPLHF
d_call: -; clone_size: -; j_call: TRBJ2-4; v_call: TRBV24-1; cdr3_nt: TGTGCCACCAGTGATTTTTCGGGAGCCGACATTCAGTACTTC; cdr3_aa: CATSDFSGADIQYF
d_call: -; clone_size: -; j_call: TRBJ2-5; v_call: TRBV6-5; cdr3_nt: TGTGCCAGCACTCCAGGTTCCCAAGAGACCCAGTACTTC; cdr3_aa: CASTPGSQETQYF
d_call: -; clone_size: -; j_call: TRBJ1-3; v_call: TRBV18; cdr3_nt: TGTGCCAGCTCATTCTACAGGGTTTCTGGAAACACCATATATTTT; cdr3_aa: CASSFYRVSGNTIYF
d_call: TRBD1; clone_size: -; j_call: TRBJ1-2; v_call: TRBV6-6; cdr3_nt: TGTGCCAGCAGTGTCCCGGGACAGGGAAGCTATGGCTACACCTTC; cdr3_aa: CASSVPGQGSYGYTF
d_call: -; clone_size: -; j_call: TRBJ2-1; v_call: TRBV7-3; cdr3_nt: TGTGCCAGCAGCCCCCTCGGGGGTTTTGATGAGCAGTTCTTC; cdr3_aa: CASSPLGGFDEQFF
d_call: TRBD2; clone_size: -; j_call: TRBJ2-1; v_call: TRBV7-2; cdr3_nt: TGTGCCAGCAGCGTACTAATAGCGGGAGGTTTAGATGAGCAGTTCTTC; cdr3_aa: CASSVLIAGGLDEQFF
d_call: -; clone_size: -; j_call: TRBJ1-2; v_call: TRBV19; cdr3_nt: TGTGCCAGTAGTTTTACGGAGGCCGGGGGTTATGGCTACACCTTC; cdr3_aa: CASSFTEAGGYGYTF
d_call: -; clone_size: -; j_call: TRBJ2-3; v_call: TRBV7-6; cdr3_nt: TGTGCCAGCAGCTTAAGAACAGGGAACACAGATACGCAGTATTTT; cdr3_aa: CASSLRTGNTDTQYF
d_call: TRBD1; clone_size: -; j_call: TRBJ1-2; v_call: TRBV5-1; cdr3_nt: TGCGCCAGCAGCCGGGATACTGGGGGACAGGGGGCTTTTTATGGCTACACCTTC; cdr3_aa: CASSRDTGGQGAFYGYTF
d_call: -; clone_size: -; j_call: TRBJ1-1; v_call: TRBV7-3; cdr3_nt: TGTGCCAGCAGCCCCGGGGTTTTCACTGAAGCTTTCTTT; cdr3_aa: CASSPGVFTEAFF